This T cell receptor (beta chain) was obtained from a study of post-analysis software for immune sequencing data. Study background: Some patients lacked subtype; others had relapsing-remitting, secondary progressive or progressive-relapsing disease. Study-wide results and caveats: A few TRBV segments (TRBV5-6, TRBV5-1 and TRBV20-1 among them) occurred more frequently in patients than in controls. Multiple sclerosis patients showed significantly lower normalized Chao1 diversity than controls did. The F measure placed samples prepared in the same batch into strongly shared clusters.

TCR beta libraries were prepared from cDNA with unique molecular identifiers. Input amounts of 1 to 10 million T cells were used. These gave approximately 500,000 cDNA molecules, so each molecule approximated one T cell. TCRdb passed the PCR reads through MiXCR, listing each CDR3 protein once. This sample carries more than 450,000 distinct CDR3 sequences, around 44% of them seen once, and the ten largest clones take roughly 1.7%. The CDR3 loop spans 15 amino acids. Trimming took 1 base from V and 6 from J; bases not matched to a gene: 6. Looked up from germline, CDR1 is SGHTA and CDR2 is FQGTGA. Notes on this clonotype: No antigen is known for it.

Sequencing input: blood. The chain is built from TRBV7-3 and TRBJ2-3, with 8 bases aligning to TRBD2. The sequence came from a girl aged 10 to 17 with multiple sclerosis. In DNA form, the CDR3 reads TGTGCCAGCAGCTTAAGCCGGGGGGGCGTCGATACGCAGTATTTT. This translates into CASSLSRGGVDTQYF.